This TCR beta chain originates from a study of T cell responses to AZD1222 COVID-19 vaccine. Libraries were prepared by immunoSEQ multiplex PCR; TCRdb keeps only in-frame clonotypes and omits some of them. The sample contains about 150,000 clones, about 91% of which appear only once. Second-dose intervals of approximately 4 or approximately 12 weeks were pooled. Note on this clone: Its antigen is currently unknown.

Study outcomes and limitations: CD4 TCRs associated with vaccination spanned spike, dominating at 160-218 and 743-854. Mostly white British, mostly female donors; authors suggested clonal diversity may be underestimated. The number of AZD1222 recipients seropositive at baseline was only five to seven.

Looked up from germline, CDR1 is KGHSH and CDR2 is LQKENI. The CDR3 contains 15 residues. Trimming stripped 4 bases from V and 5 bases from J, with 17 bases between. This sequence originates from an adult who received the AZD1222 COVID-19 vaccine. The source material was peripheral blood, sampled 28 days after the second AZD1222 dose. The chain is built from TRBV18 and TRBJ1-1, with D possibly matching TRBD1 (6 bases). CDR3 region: CASSRSGGRVTEAFF. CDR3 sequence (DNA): TGTGCCAGCTCACGTAGCGGGGGGCGGGTTACTGAAGCTTTCTTT.